This TCR beta chain was obtained from a study of CD8 T cells in ankylosing spondylitis (dated by TCRdb to 2015 to 2018). Context from the whole study: The study set out to find disease-linked TCR variants by profiling T cell receptor beta repertoires in ankylosing spondylitis patients and healthy donors. Peripheral blood was sampled, and synovial fluid was additionally collected from ankylosing spondylitis patients. In total, the full study cohort was made up of about 110 healthy donors and 25 ankylosing spondylitis patients. Results the study describes overall, beyond this receptor: Blood from ankylosing spondylitis patients appeared to be characterized by a TCR beta motif made up of under 10 highly homologous amino acid variants. The disease-linked clones showed a CD8+ phenotype and occurred at relatively low frequencies in peripheral blood. Some motif variants had previously been reported in the synovial fluid and blood of reactive arthritis patients, which suggests shared mechanisms of disease initiation. The disease-linked clones were reported as significantly enriched in matched synovial fluid samples from ankylosing spondylitis patients.

The sequencing machine was an Illumina HiSeq 2500. Quantitative 5'-RACE with molecular barcodes was used to prepare TCR beta libraries. From the authors' description of their analysis: A new computational method based on a probabilistic model of VDJ rearrangement was used to identify disease-linked TCR variants. TCRdb's own reprocessing of the public reads used fastp at Q25 and MiXCR and kept productive beta chains. Each CDR3 protein appears once, grouped with its most common genes and DNA. The authors' filters were not applied to this entry. For this sample the table gives approximately 300,000 distinct CDR3 sequences, of which roughly 8% were detected only once. The ten largest clonotypes hold roughly 15% of the sample. V gives up 10 bases and J gives up 3 bases, and the segment between their germline ends measures 10 bases. From its cysteine to its phenylalanine, the CDR3 spans 11 amino acids. Left in the record is the CDR3 DNA by itself, 33 bases read in frame from the first base. For CDR1 and CDR2, the germline V gene lists SNHLY and FYNNEI.

This clonotype was detected ten times or more. Its antigen target is currently unknown. There are no base qualities to consult, and no much larger clone falls within one base. The sample comprised blood, either unsorted or a sorted T cell fraction (not recorded which). The source of this sequence is a male donor with ankylosing spondylitis. Recombination connected TRBV2 to TRBJ2-7; perhaps TRBD1 is the D gene, with 6 bases matching. The CDR3 loop reads CAINRDYEQYF. The nucleotide sequence is TGTGCCATCAACAGGGACTACGAGCAGTACTTC.